This TCR beta chain emerged from a study of T-cell reconstitution after alpha-beta-depleted transplantation in children. Molecular barcoding with unique molecular identifiers was used for the TCRbeta library. TCRdb fed the PCR reads into MiXCR, producing one record per CDR3 protein. The sample yields approximately 1,000,000 distinct CDR3 sequences, roughly 29% seen once. This clonotype was picked up a small number of times. Antigen: not known. The study's findings and limits: Newly generated T cells supplied most T-cell counts and diversity one year post-transplant. TCRbeta diversity was high at day 60 in some patients (a result of surviving recipient T cells and thymic progenitors). About two months after transplant, alpha-beta T cells reportedly came from several hundred expanded graft clones.

The sample here was PBMCs, mostly from graft donor cells, taken 360 days after TCRalphabeta/CD19-depleted stem cell transplant. The TCR comes from a boy under two years old who had a stem cell transplant for SCID, so the T cells may come from the graft donor.

The CDR3 sequence is CASSTLLTSGVGGQYF. The CDR3 nucleotides read TGTGCCAGCAGTACCCTTCTGACTAGCGGGGTTGGTGGGCAGTATTTT. V is TRBV28 and J is TRBJ2-3; 11 nucleotides agree with TRBD2. The V and J ends lost 5 bases and 11 bases, in that order; junction bases with no gene match: 15. Germline lookup yields CDR1 MDHEN and CDR2 SYDVKM. The CDR3 length is 16 residues.